This T cell receptor (beta chain) stems from a study of graft-versus-host responses after intestinal transplantation. Assay used: immunoSEQ multiplex PCR; TCRdb lists only in-frame clones, some missing. The table has 120,000 or so clones, 80% to 95% seen once. The germline CDR1 and CDR2 sequences are SNHLY and FYNNEI. The CDR3 consists of 14 residues. Trimming took off 2 bases at V and 2 bases at J, with 10 bases between the two ends. Details on this clone: Its specificity is not known.

The material was unstimulated CD8+ T cells sorted from spleen or lymph node cells, obtained before intestinal transplant. The chain is built from TRBV2 and TRBJ2-7; no clear D gene. The TCR comes from a human donor who received an intestinal transplant. CDR3 DNA: TGTGCCAGCAGTGAAATGTCCCAGACCTACGAGCAGTACTTC. Translating it yields CASSEMSQTYEQYF.